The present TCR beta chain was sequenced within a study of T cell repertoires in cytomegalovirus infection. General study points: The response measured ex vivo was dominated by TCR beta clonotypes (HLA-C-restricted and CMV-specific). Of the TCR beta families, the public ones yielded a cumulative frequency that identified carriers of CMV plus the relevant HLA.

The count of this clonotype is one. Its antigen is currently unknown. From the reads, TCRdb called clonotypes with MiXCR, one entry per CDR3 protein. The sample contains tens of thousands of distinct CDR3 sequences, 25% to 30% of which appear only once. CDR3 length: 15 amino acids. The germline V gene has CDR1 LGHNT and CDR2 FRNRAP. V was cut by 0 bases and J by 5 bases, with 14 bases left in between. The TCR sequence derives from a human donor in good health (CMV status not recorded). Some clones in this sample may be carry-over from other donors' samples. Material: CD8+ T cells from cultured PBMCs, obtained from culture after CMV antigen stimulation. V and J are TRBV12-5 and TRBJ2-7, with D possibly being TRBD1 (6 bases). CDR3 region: CASGLVQVRDNEQYF. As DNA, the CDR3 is TGTGCTAGTGGTTTGGTACAGGTCAGGGACAACGAGCAGTACTTC. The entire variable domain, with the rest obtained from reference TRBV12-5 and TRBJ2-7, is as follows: DARVTQTPRHKVTEMGQEVTMRCQPILGHNTVFWYRQTMMQGLELLAYFRNRAPLDDSGMPKDRFSAEMPDATLATLKIQPSEPRDSAVYFCASGLVQVRDNEQYFGPGTRLTVT.